One and the same sample provided the 21 T cell receptor beta chains below, sequenced in a study of cytomegalovirus exposure and HLA in healthy donors. The primer mix had 60 Vbeta and 13 Jbeta primers. Here immunoSEQ multiplex PCR was the method, and the copy in TCRdb shows in-frame clones only, minus some. The sample includes roughly 100,000 clones, around four fifths of them seen just once. Material for sequencing was PBMCs. The receptor source for this set is a man aged 35-49 years in good health and CMV-seronegative.

Points on this clone: At one end, the junction sequence differs from germline, possibly due to a read error. V is TRBV20-1 and J is TRBJ2-5, with D perhaps matching TRBD2 (5 bases). This CDR3 has 11 amino acids. Germline V lookup: CDR1 DFQATT, CDR2 SNEGSKA (reference sequence). CDR3 protein: CSASFSETQYF. DNA for the CDR3: TGCAGCGCTAGCTTTTCAGAGACCCAGTACTTC.

This clone was picked up one time. The J gene is TRBJ1-2, the V gene TRBV5-6; possibly TRBD1 for D (5 bases). V gave up 2 bases and J gave up 8 bases, with 13 bases separating them. This CDR3 is 13 amino acids long. Germline V lookup: CDR1 SGHDT, CDR2 YYEEEE. CDR3 protein: CASSFDRDSGYTF. CDR3 sequence (DNA): TGTGCCAGCAGCTTTGACCGGGACTCCGGCTACACCTTC.

The chain uses TRBV10-1 and TRBJ1-1; TRBD1 might be the D (6 bases). There are 15 residues in the CDR3. V shed 5 bases and J shed 1 base, with 14 bases lying between them. Germline lookup yields CDR1 WNHNN and CDR2 SYGVQD (reference sequence). CDR3 sequence reads: CASSKIQGANTEAFF. CDR3 nucleotides: TGCGCCAGCAGTAAAATACAGGGAGCGAACACTGAAGCTTTCTTT.

The gene calls are TRBV5-1 and TRBJ1-2; a possible D gene is TRBD1 (6 bases). Deletions cut 4 bases from V and 8 bases from J, with 15 bases between. In germline, CDR1 is SGHRS, CDR2 YFSETQ. This CDR3 region has 13 residues. The CDR3 DNA reads TGCGCCAGCAGCGGTCAGGGGTCTATCGGCTACACCTTC. Amino acids: CASSGQGSIGYTF.

The chain's CDR3 is CATSRNRGDEQFF. The DNA of the CDR3 is TGTGCCACCAGCAGAAACAGGGGCGATGAGCAGTTCTTC. This chain connects TRBV15 to TRBJ2-1; 7 bases are shared with TRBD1. The germline V gene has CDR1 LNHNV and CDR2 YYDKDF (reference sequence). V was pared by 2 bases and J by 8 bases, with 3 bases of the junction left unmatched. This CDR3 has 13 residues.

The chain employs TRBV19 and TRBJ2-3; 7 positions agree with TRBD2. Germline loops: CDR1 LNHDA, CDR2 SQIVND (reference sequence). V was clipped by 5 bases and J by 5 bases; unmatched bases: 10. The CDR3 contains 15 residues. Here the CDR3 DNA reads TGTGCCAGTAGTGAAGCGACGGGGGGAGAAGATACGCAGTATTTT. Translation: CASSEATGGEDTQYF. Full variable domain (outside the CDR3, taken from reference TRBV19 and TRBJ2-3): DGGITQSPKYLFRKEGQNVTLSCEQNLNHDAMYWYRQDPGQGLRLIYYSQIVNDFQKGDIAEGYSVSREKKESFPLTVTSAQKNPTAFYLCASSEATGGEDTQYFGPGTRLTVL.

Notes on this clone: Mismatch with germline at one junction end may stem from a read error. This chain joins TRBV7-9 and TRBJ2-7; no reliable D call. From germline, CDR1 is SEHNR and CDR2 FQNEAQ (reference sequence). The CDR3 totals 13 residues. CDR3 protein: CSSSLEAGYEQYF. Written as DNA, the CDR3 is TGTTCCAGCAGCTTAGAAGCCGGCTACGAGCAGTACTTC.

The rearrangement uses TRBV5-4 and TRBJ2-1, with D possibly being TRBD2 (5 bases). Germline-derived CDR1 and CDR2 are SGHNT and YYREEE (reference sequence). The CDR3 covers 12 residues. V lost 7 bases and J 5 bases, leaving 10 bases between the germline ends. CDR3 sequence reads: CASQGLNNEQFF. The DNA for the CDR3 is TGTGCCAGCCAAGGACTCAACAATGAGCAGTTCTTC.

The chain is built from TRBV21-1 and TRBJ2-7; the table's D gene call, TRBD1, was not cross checked with the DNA. TRBV21-1 is recorded as a pseudogene. The CDR3 runs to 16 residues. The CDR3 region is CASREREIGHPYEQYF. The CDR3 coding sequence is TGTGCCAGCAGAGAGAGAGAGATTGGACACCCCTACGAGCAGTACTTC.

This clone has a single count. For the CDR3, the DNA is TGTGCCACCAGCAGAGATCTCGGCTCAGCCTGGAGAACTTTCTTT. It encodes CATSRDLGSAWRTFF. This chain connects TRBV15 to TRBJ1-1; D remains ambiguous. Germline V gene lookup returns CDR1 LNHNV and CDR2 YYDKDF (reference sequence). The CDR3 consists of 15 residues. The germline V and J ends were trimmed by 0 bases and 12 bases, with 20 bases remaining between them.

The CDR3 sequence: CASSLIRGAYNEQFF. The CDR3 nucleotides are TGTGCCAGCAGCTTAATACGGGGGGCTTACAATGAGCAGTTCTTC. The gene calls are TRBV7-3 and TRBJ2-1, with D perhaps TRBD2 (7 bases). Germline V gives CDR1 SGHTA, CDR2 FQGTGA. This CDR3 spans 15 amino acids. The V and J ends lost 1 base and 4 bases respectively, with 11 bases between them.

The rearrangement joins TRBV25-1 to TRBJ1-2, with 10 nucleotides matching TRBD1. The germline gives CDR1 MGHDK, CDR2 SYGVNS. V was clipped by 10 bases and J by 7 bases; unmatched bases: 9. The CDR3 covers 13 residues. CDR3 protein: CATTMTGGFGYTF. CDR3 coding DNA: TGTGCCACTACGATGACAGGGGGCTTTGGCTACACCTTC.

This sequence joins TRBV7-9 and TRBJ1-2, with 7 bases fitting TRBD1. The CDR3 totals 14 residues. The trim removed 4 bases at V and 4 bases at J, leaving 6 bases unmatched. Per germline, CDR1 SEHNR and CDR2 FQNEAQ (reference sequence). The CDR3 protein is CASSYDRELYGYTF. The DNA of the CDR3 is TGTGCCAGCAGCTACGACAGGGAACTCTATGGCTACACCTTC.

The chain's CDR3 is CASALDKPYNSPLHF. DNA for the CDR3: TGTGCCAGCGCCTTGGACAAGCCGTATAATTCACCCCTCCACTTT. This sequence joins TRBV6-1 and TRBJ1-6, with D perhaps TRBD1 (5 bases). V lost 8 bases and J 4 bases, leaving 15 bases between the germline ends. CDR1 MNHNS and CDR2 SASEGT come from the germline V gene. The CDR3 runs to 15 residues.

Only a few counts were recorded for this clone. The chain has TRBV9 and TRBJ2-1; possible D gene TRBD2, 5 bases. Germline values: CDR1 SGDLS, CDR2 YYNGEE. The CDR3 length is 13 residues. The V end was cut by 3 bases, the J end by 5 bases, with 9 bases between. CDR3 coding DNA: TGTGCCAGCAGCGCGGGATCTAACAATGAGCAGTTCTTC. It encodes CASSAGSNNEQFF.

The chain couples TRBV25-1 to TRBJ1-3; D is unresolved. V was trimmed by 3 bases and J by 2 bases, leaving 11 bases between them. CDR1 is MGHDK and CDR2 is SYGVNS in the germline V gene. This CDR3 is 15 amino acids long. This CDR3 reads CASSDHAGTGNTIYF. DNA of the CDR3: TGTGCCAGCAGTGATCATGCGGGGACTGGAAACACCATATATTTT.

The chain is built from TRBV27 and TRBJ2-2; 7 bases align to TRBD2. The CDR3 spans 18 residues. Germline V gene sequence: CDR1 MNHEY, CDR2 SMNVEV (reference sequence). J was trimmed by 6 bases and V by 4 bases; bases with no gene match: 17. Written as DNA, the CDR3 is TGTGCCAGCAGTTCCGCCCCCCGAGCGGGGCGACTTTCCGGGGAGCTGTTTTTT. It is translated as CASSSAPRAGRLSGELFF.

This clone was recorded only once. The chain couples TRBV12-5 to TRBJ1-3; D ambiguous. Germline lookup yields CDR1 LGHNT and CDR2 FRNRAP. V lost 6 bases and J lost 0, with 18 bases in between. The CDR3 covers 17 residues. The CDR3 loop is CASGNRNPRHSGNTIYF. The CDR3 DNA follows: TGTGCTAGTGGGAACCGCAACCCTCGACACTCTGGAAACACCATATATTTT.

This clone was observed once. The DNA for the CDR3 is TGCGCCAGCAGCCAAGATATACCCCCAGCTAACTATGGCTACACCTTC. This sequence encodes CASSQDIPPANYGYTF. The chain uses TRBV4-3 and TRBJ1-2, with D unresolved. The germline V and J ends were trimmed by 0 bases and 0 bases, with 11 bases remaining between them. The CDR3 extends over 16 amino acids. The germline gives CDR1 LGHNA, CDR2 YSLEER.

The chain links TRBV30 to TRBJ2-1, with D perhaps matching TRBD2 (7 bases). V shed 5 bases and J shed 9 bases, with 23 bases lying between them. Germline values: CDR1 GTSNPN, CDR2 SVGIG (reference sequence). This CDR3 region has 15 residues. This CDR3 reads CAWGRGGAVWGEQFF. DNA of the CDR3: TGTGCCTGGGGGCGAGGGGGGGCCGTGTGGGGTGAGCAGTTCTTC.

The genes are TRBV6-6 and TRBJ1-2; no clear D. This CDR3 spans 11 amino acids. V shed 6 bases and J shed 7 bases, with 9 bases lying between them. Germline assignment: CDR1 MNHNY and CDR2 SVGAGI (reference sequence). CDR3 in amino acids: CASRNEAGYTF. In nucleotides, the CDR3 is TGTGCCAGCAGAAACGAGGCTGGCTACACCTTC.